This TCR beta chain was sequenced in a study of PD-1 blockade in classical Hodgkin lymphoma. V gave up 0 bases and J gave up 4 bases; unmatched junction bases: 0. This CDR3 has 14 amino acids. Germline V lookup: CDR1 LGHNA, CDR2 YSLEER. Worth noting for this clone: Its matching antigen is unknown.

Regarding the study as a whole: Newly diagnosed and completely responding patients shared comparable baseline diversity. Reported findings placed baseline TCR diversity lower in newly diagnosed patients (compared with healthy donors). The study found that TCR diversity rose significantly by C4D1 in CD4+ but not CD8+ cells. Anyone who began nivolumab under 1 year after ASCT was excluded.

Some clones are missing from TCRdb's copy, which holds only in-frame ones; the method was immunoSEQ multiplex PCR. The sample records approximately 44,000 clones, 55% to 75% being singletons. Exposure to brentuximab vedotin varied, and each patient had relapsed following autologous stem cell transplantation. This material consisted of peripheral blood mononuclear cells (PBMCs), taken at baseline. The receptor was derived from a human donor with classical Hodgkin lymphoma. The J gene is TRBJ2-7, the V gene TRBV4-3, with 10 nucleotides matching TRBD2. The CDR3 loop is CASSQDSGGYEQYF. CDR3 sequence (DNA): TGCGCCAGCAGCCAAGATAGCGGGGGGTACGAGCAGTACTTC.